This T cell receptor beta chain was sequenced during a study of T-cell memory formation after mild COVID-19. TCRdb re-called the 5' RACE reads with MiXCR, one entry per CDR3 protein. The data show a few hundred thousand distinct CDR3 sequences, with around a sixth seen just once and approximately 20% held by the top ten. The table lists this clonotype with a few counts. V lost 5 bases and J lost 7, with 15 bases in between. Germline lookup yields CDR1 SGHVS and CDR2 FQNEAQ. This CDR3 comprises 15 residues. The chain combines TRBV7-8 with TRBJ1-6; the D is unclear. The sample comprised PBMCs or a T cell subset sorted from them (not recorded which). This receptor was taken from a man aged 18 to 29 who had mild COVID-19 (a few samples of this study predate the infection). Cell type and time point are not known. For the CDR3, the DNA is TGTGCCAGCAGCCACAGCTTAGCGCGCAATTCACCCCTCCACTTT. Its protein product is CASSHSLARNSPLHF. Full variable domain (remainder filled in from reference TRBV7-8 and TRBJ1-6): GAGVSQSPRYKVAKRGQDVALRCDPISGHVSLFWYQQALGQGPEFLTYFQNEAQLDKSGLPSDRFFAERPEGSVSTLKIQRTQQEDSAVYLCASSHSLARNSPLHFGNGTRLTVT.